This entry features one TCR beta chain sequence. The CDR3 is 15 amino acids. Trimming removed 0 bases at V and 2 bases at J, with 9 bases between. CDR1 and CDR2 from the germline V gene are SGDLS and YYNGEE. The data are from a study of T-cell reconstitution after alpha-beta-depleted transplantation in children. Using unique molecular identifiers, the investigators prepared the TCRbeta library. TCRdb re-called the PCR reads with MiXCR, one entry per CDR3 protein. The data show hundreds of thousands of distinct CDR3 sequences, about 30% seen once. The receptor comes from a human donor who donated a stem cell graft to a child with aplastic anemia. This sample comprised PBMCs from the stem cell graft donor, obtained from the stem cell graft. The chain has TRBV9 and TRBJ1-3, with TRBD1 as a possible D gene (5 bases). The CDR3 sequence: CASSVEGATGNTIYF. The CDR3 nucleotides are TGTGCCAGCAGCGTAGAAGGGGCCACTGGAAACACCATATATTTT.